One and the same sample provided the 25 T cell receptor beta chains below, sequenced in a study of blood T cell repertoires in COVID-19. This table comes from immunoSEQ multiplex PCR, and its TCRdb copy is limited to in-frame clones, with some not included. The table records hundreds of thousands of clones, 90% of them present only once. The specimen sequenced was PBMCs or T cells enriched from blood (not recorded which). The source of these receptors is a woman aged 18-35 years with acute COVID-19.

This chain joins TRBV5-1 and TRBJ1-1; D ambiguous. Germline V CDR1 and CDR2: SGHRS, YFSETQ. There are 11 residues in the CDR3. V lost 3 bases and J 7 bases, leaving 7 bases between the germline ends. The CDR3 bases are TGCGCCAGCAGCTCCAGCGGTGAAGCTTTCTTT. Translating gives CASSSSGEAFF.

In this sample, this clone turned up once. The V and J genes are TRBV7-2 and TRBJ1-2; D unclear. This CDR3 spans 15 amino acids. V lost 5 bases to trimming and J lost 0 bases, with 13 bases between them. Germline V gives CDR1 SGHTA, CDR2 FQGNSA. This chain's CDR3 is CASSPQKSANYGYTF. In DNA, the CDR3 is TGTGCCAGCAGCCCACAGAAATCCGCTAACTATGGCTACACCTTC.

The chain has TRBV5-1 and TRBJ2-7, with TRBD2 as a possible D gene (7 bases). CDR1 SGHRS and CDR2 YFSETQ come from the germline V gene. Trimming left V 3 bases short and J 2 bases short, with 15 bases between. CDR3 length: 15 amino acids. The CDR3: CASSSIGGLPYEQYF. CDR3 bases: TGCGCCAGCAGCTCAATAGGGGGACTACCCTACGAGCAGTACTTC.

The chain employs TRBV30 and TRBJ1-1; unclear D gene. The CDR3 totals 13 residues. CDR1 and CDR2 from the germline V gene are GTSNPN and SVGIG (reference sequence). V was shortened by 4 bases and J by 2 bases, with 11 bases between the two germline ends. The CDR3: CAWIQLANTEAFF. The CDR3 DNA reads TGTGCCTGGATCCAACTCGCCAACACTGAAGCTTTCTTT.

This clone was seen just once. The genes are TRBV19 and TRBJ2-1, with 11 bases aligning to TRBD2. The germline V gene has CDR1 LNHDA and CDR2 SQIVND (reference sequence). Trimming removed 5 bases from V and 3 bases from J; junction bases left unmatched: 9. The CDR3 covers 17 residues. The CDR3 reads CASSVFSGTSGYNEQFF. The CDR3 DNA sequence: TGTGCCAGTAGTGTATTTTCCGGGACTAGCGGCTACAATGAGCAGTTCTTC.

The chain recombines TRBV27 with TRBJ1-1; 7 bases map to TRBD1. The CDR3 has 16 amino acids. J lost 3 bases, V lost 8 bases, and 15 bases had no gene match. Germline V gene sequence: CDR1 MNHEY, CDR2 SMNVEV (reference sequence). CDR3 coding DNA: TGTGCCAGCCGCACCAGACAGGGTCTAAGTGACACTGAAGCTTTCTTT. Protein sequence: CASRTRQGLSDTEAFF.

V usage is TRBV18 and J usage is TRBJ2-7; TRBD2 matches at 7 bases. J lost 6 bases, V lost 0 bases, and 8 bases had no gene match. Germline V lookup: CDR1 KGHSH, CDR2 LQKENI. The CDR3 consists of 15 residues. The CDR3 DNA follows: TGTGCCAGCTCACCACCGGGAGGGATGAGACTCGAGCAGTACTTC. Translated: CASSPPGGMRLEQYF.

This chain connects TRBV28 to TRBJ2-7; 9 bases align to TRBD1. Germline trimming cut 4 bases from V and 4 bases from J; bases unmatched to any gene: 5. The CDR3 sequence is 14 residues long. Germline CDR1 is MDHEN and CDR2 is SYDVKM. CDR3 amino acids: CASSSGTGKYEQYF. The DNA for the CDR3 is TGTGCCAGCAGTTCCGGGACAGGGAAGTACGAGCAGTACTTC.

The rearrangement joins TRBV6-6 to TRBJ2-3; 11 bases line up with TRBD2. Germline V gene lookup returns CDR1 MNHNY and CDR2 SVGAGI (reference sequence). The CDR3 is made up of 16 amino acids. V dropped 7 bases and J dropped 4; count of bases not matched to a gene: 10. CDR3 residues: CASTISIAGGADTQYF. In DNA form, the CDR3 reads TGTGCCAGCACCATCTCGATAGCGGGAGGGGCAGATACGCAGTATTTT.

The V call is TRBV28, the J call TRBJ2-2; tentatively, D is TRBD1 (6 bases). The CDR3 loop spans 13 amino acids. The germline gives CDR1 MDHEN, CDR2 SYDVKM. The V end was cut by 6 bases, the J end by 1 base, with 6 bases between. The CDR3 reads CASRGGNTGELFF. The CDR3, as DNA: TGTGCCAGCAGAGGGGGGAACACCGGGGAGCTGTTTTTT. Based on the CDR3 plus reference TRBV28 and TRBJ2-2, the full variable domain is DVKVTQSSRYLVKRTGEKVFLECVQDMDHENMFWYRQDPGLGLRLIYFSYDVKMKEKGDIPEGYSVSREKKERFSLILESASTNQTSMYLCASRGGNTGELFFGEGSRLTVL.

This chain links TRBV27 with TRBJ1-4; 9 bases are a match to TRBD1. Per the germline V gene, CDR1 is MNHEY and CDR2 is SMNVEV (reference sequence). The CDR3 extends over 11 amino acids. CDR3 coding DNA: TGTGCTACAGGGGGCGCGGAAAAACTGTTTTTT. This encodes CATGGAEKLFF.

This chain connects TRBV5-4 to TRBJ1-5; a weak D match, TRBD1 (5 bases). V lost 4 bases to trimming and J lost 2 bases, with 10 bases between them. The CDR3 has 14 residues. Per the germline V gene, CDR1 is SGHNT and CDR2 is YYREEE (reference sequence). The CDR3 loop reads CASSAGGGNQPQHF. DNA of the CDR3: TGTGCCAGCAGCGCCGGAGGGGGCAATCAGCCCCAGCATTTT.

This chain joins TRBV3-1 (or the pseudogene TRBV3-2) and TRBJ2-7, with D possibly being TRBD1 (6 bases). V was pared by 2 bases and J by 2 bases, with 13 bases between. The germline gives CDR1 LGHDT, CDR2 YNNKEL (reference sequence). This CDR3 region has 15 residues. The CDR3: CASSQHRDTTYEQYF. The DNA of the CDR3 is TGTGCCAGCAGCCAACACCGGGACACTACCTACGAGCAGTACTTC.

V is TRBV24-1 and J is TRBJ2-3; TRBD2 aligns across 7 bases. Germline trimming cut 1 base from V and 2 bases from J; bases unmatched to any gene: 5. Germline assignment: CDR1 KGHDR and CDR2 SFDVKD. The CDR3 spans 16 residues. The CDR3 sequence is CATSDFSSGYTDTQYF. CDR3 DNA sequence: TGTGCCACCAGTGATTTTTCTAGCGGCTACACAGATACGCAGTATTTT.

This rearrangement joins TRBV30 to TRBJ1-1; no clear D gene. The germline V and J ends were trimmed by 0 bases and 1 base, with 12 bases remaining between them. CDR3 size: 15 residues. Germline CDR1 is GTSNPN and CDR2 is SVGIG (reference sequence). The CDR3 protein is CAWSVLYGRNTEAFF. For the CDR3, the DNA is TGTGCCTGGAGTGTACTCTATGGGCGGAACACTGAAGCTTTCTTT.

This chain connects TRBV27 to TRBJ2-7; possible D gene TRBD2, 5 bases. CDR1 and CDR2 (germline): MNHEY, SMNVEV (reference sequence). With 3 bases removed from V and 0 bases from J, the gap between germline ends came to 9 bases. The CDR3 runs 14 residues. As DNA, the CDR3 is TGTGCCAGCAGTTTCTCGGGAAGCTCCTACGAGCAGTACTTC. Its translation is CASSFSGSSYEQYF.

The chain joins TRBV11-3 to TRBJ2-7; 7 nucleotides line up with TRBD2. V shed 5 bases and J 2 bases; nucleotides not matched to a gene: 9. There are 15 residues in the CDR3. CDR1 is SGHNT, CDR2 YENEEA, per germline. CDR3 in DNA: TGTGCCAGCAGCGTCGGGGCGGGAGACACCTACGAGCAGTACTTC. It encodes CASSVGAGDTYEQYF.

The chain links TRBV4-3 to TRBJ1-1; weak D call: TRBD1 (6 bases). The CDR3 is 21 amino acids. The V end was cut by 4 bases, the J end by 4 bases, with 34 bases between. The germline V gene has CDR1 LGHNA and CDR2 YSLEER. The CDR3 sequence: CASSPAHLTGLVGLESTEAFF. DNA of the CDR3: TGCGCCAGCAGCCCCGCTCATCTCACAGGGTTAGTTGGGTTAGAGAGCACTGAAGCTTTCTTT.

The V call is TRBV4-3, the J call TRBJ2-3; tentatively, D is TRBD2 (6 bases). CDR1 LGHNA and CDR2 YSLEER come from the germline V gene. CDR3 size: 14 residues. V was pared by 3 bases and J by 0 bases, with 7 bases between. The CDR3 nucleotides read TGCGCCAGCAGCCAGGGGACTAGCACAGATACGCAGTATTTT. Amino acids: CASSQGTSTDTQYF.

The CDR3 DNA reads TGTGCCAGCTCACCAGACCAGGGGCGAATCGAGGGCTACACCTTC. Residues: CASSPDQGRIEGYTF. The gene calls are TRBV18 and TRBJ1-2; the D gene is possibly TRBD1 (6 bases). CDR1 is KGHSH, CDR2 LQKENI, per germline. V was shortened by 2 bases and J by 8 bases, with 18 bases between the two germline ends. The CDR3 loop spans 15 amino acids.

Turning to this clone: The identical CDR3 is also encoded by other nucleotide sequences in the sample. DNA of the CDR3: TGTGCCAGCAGCTTAGAGGCTAGCGGGTCCTACGAGCAGTACTTC. Protein: CASSLEASGSYEQYF. The genes are TRBV11-2 and TRBJ2-7; 8 nucleotides align to TRBD2. Losses at the gene ends were 0 bases for V and 1 base for J; bases not matched to a gene: 2. This CDR3 has 15 amino acids. Germline V gene sequence: CDR1 SGHAT, CDR2 FQNNGV. Full variable domain (remainder filled in from reference TRBV11-2 and TRBJ2-7): EAGVAQSPRYKIIEKRQSVAFWCNPISGHATLYWYQQILGQGPKLLIQFQNNGVVDDSQLPKDRFSAERLKGVDSTLKIQPAKLEDSAVYLCASSLEASGSYEQYFGPGTRLTVT.

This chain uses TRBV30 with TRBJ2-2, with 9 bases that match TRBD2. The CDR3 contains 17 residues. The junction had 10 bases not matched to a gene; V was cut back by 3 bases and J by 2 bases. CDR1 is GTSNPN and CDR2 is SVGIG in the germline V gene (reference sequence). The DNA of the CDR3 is TGTGCCTGGAGCCCATTTATAGCGGGAGCTAACACCGGGGAGCTGTTTTTT. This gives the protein CAWSPFIAGANTGELFF.

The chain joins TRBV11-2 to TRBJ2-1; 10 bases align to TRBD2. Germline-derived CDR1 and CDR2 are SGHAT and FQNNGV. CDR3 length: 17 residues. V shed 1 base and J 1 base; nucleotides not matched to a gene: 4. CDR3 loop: CASSLAPAGGSYNEQFF. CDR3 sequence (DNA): TGTGCCAGCAGCTTAGCGCCAGCGGGAGGGTCCTACAATGAGCAGTTCTTC. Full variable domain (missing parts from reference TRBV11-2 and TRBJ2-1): EAGVAQSPRYKIIEKRQSVAFWCNPISGHATLYWYQQILGQGPKLLIQFQNNGVVDDSQLPKDRFSAERLKGVDSTLKIQPAKLEDSAVYLCASSLAPAGGSYNEQFFGPGTRLTVL.

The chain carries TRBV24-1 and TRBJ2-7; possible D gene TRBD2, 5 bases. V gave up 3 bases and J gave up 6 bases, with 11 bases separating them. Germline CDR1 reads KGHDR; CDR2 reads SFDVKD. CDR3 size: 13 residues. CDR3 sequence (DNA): TGTGCCACCAGTGATCACACTAGTTCCGAGCAGTACTTC. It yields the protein CATSDHTSSEQYF.

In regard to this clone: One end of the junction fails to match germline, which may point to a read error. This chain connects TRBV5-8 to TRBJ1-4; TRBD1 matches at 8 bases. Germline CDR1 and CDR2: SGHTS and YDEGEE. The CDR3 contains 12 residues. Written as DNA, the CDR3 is TGTGCCAGCAGCTATGGTCGCGGACAGGGCATTTTT. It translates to CASSYGRGQGIF.